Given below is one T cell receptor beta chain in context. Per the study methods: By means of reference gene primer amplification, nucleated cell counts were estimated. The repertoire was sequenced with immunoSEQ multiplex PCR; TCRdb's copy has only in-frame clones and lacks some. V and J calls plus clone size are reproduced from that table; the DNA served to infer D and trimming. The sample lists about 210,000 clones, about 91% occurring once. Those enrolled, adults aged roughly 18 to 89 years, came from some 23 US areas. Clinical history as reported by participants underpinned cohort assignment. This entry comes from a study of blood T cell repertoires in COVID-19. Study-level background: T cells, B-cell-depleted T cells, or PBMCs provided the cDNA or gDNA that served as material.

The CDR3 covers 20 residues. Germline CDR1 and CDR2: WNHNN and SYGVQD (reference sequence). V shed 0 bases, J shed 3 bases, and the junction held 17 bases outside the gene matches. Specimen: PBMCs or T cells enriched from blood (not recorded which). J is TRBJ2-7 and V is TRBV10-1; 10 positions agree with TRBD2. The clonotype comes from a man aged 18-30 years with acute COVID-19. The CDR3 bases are TGCGCCAGCAGTGAGTCGGTTTCAGGGAGTGAGCGGGAGGGCCACTACGAGCAGTACTTC. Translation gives CASSESVSGSEREGHYEQYF.